Presented here are 17 T cell receptor beta chains from one specimen sequenced in a study of blood T cells in healthy people across ages. With a J-beta primer mix and a sample-barcoded 5' primer, a second PCR ran about 6 to 11 cycles. TCRdb reprocessed the 5' RACE reads with MiXCR, giving one entry per CDR3 protein. The sample includes about 670,000 distinct CDR3 sequences, under 65% of them seen just once. The sequencing sample was made of blood. These receptors all stem from a woman of 80 years or more in good health.

This clonotype was seen a single time. V is TRBV5-6 and J is TRBJ1-4; D is unclear. This CDR3 has 21 amino acids. Trimming removed 1 base from V and 7 bases from J, with 32 bases in between. Germline values: CDR1 SGHDT, CDR2 YYEEEE. This chain's CDR3 is CASSLRVPSDATLTLPEKLFF. CDR3 DNA sequence: TGTGCCAGCAGCTTGAGGGTACCGTCGGACGCAACTCTAACCCTCCCTGAAAAACTGTTTTTT.

This clonotype was recorded once. V is TRBV5-1 and J is TRBJ2-7, with D possibly TRBD2 on 6 matching bases. Germline V lookup: CDR1 SGHRS, CDR2 YFSETQ. The ends were cut back, 4 bases at V and 2 bases at J, with 22 bases in the middle. The CDR3 covers 17 residues. CDR3 sequence: CASSGGAGPRPTYEQYF. CDR3 in DNA: TGCGCCAGCAGCGGCGGCGCGGGGCCTAGGCCAACCTACGAGCAGTACTTC.

The chain combines TRBV28 with TRBJ1-5; unclear D gene. The CDR3 spans 16 residues. CDR1 MDHEN and CDR2 SYDVKM come from the germline V gene. Trimming stripped 3 bases from V and 2 bases from J, with 14 bases between. DNA of the CDR3: TGTGCCAGCAGTTTCTCCCGGGCCGGAGGCAATCAGCCCCAGCATTTT. Residues: CASSFSRAGGNQPQHF.

The rearrangement uses TRBV4-1 and TRBJ2-7, with D possibly matching TRBD2 (5 bases). CDR3 length equals 16 residues. Trimming cost V 1 base and J 2 bases, with 15 bases left between them. From germline, CDR1 is MGHRA and CDR2 YSYEKL. In DNA form, the CDR3 reads TGCGCCAGCAGCCAAGCAACAAGCGGAGCCCCCTACGAGCAGTACTTC. Protein: CASSQATSGAPYEQYF.

The V call is TRBV7-9, the J call TRBJ2-3; TRBD2 aligns across 11 bases. With 5 bases clipped from V and 3 bases from J, the junction kept 10 bases outside the gene matches. The CDR3 has 17 amino acids. The germline V gene has CDR1 SEHNR and CDR2 FQNEAQ (reference sequence). CDR3 coding DNA: TGTGCCAGCAGCCGACTTAGCGGGGGGGCCTATACAGATACGCAGTATTTT. It codes for CASSRLSGGAYTDTQYF.

V gene TRBV28 combines with J gene TRBJ2-2; TRBD2 aligns across 11 bases. Germline V gene data show CDR1 as MDHEN and CDR2 as SYDVKM. The CDR3 extends over 17 amino acids. After removal of 8 bases from V and 3 bases from J, the junction contained 11 bases not matched to a gene. The DNA for the CDR3 is TGTGCCAGCTCTCCCTATAGCGGGGGGGACCACACCGGGGAGCTGTTTTTT. Encoded protein: CASSPYSGGDHTGELFF.

This chain links TRBV29-1 with TRBJ1-2, with TRBD1 as a possible D gene (5 bases). This CDR3 contains 12 residues. V was clipped by 6 bases and J by 2 bases, with 10 bases between them. Looked up from germline, CDR1 is SQVTM and CDR2 is ANQGSEA. The chain's CDR3 is CSVRVWNYGYTF. CDR3 in DNA: TGCAGCGTCAGGGTGTGGAACTATGGCTACACCTTC.

The chain uses TRBV7-2 and TRBJ2-4; D may be TRBD1 (5 bases). The DNA end favors TRBJ2-5, so the J call may be wrong. This CDR3 region has 15 residues. Germline values: CDR1 SGHTA, CDR2 FQGNSA. The CDR3 DNA sequence: TGTGCCAGCAGCTTAGAGGGGTTCCGCGGAGAGACCCAGTACTTC. Its protein is CASSLEGFRGETQYF.

The chain is built from TRBV7-2 and TRBJ2-4; TRBD2 agrees at 7 bases. V was pared by 5 bases and J by 7 bases, with 8 bases of the junction left unmatched. This CDR3 is 14 amino acids long. CDR1 is SGHTA, CDR2 FQGNSA, per germline. CDR3 in amino acids: CASSRTGRDNIQYF. DNA of the CDR3: TGTGCCAGCAGCCGGACGGGGAGGGATAACATTCAGTACTTC.

Of note for this clonotype: A much larger clonotype is one base distant, so this may be a read error. J is TRBJ2-5 and V is TRBV7-9; the D is unclear. The CDR3 covers 13 residues. CDR1 is SEHNR, CDR2 FQNEAQ, per germline (reference sequence). The CDR3 region has the DNA TGTTCCAGCAGCCCGCTATCACGCGAGACCCAGTACTTC. Translating it yields CSSSPLSRETQYF.

This clonotype showed up just once. Sequence at one end of the junction differs from germline and may be a read error. The V call is TRBV6-5, the J call TRBJ2-1; D gene ambiguous. The CDR3 has 14 residues. Germline V gene data show CDR1 as MNHEY and CDR2 as SVGAGI. The CDR3 DNA follows: TGTGCCAGCAGGAGAACAGCTGCCTACGATGAGCAGTTCTTC. This sequence encodes CASRRTAAYDEQFF.

This clonotype appeared a few times. This chain links TRBV5-1 with TRBJ2-1; D is ambiguous. The germline V and J ends were trimmed by 2 bases and 9 bases, with 18 bases remaining between them. There are 15 residues in the CDR3. CDR1 and CDR2 (germline): SGHRS, YFSETQ. CDR3 region: CASSLGSSLWGEQFF. CDR3 in DNA: TGCGCCAGCAGCTTAGGTTCGAGTCTGTGGGGTGAGCAGTTCTTC.

The V and J genes are TRBV4-1 and TRBJ1-1; D gene unclear. Germline CDR1 reads MGHRA; CDR2 reads YSYEKL. CDR3 length: 16 residues. V was shortened by 0 bases and J by 4 bases, with 15 bases between the two germline ends. The CDR3, as DNA: TGCGCCAGCAGCCAAGATATGCTCGGATTAGGCACTGAAGCTTTCTTT. Encoded protein: CASSQDMLGLGTEAFF.

For this clonotype: This may arise from a read error, as a much more abundant clone is one base away. The V call is TRBV20-1, the J call TRBJ2-3; TRBD1 agrees at 7 bases. CDR1 is DFQATT, CDR2 SNEGSKA, per germline (reference sequence). CDR3 size: 15 residues. With V trimmed by 6 bases and J by 8 bases, 17 bases remained unmatched. The CDR3 coding sequence is TGCAGTGCCACGGGACAGACCCTCTCCCGGTGTACGCAGTATTTT. Its protein product is CSATGQTLSRCTQYF.

The chain couples TRBV20-1 to TRBJ2-1; D is undetermined. This CDR3 has 14 amino acids. V lost 5 bases to trimming and J lost 8 bases, with 19 bases between them. CDR1 is DFQATT, CDR2 SNEGSKA, per germline (reference sequence). The CDR3 reads CSAGFYASLHEQFF. The CDR3 DNA follows: TGCAGTGCTGGTTTTTATGCGAGCCTTCATGAGCAGTTCTTC.

This clonotype was detected only once. CDR3 coding DNA: TGCAGCGTTGCGGCGGGGGGCCGGAACAATGAGCAGTTCTTC. Residues: CSVAAGGRNNEQFF. The genes are TRBV29-1 and TRBJ2-1, with 8 bases that match TRBD2. CDR1 is SQVTM and CDR2 is ANQGSEA in the germline V gene. The CDR3 totals 14 residues. V lost 4 bases, J lost 5 bases, and 7 bases stayed unmatched.

This clonotype was observed a few times. The chain carries TRBV5-1 and TRBJ2-7, with 12 bases lining up with TRBD2. Germline-derived CDR1 and CDR2 are SGHRS and YFSETQ. The CDR3 is made up of 16 amino acids. Trimming at V came to 3 bases and at J to 6 bases, leaving 10 bases not matched to a gene. Here the CDR3 reads CASSSHVLLAGGEQYF. The CDR3, as DNA: TGCGCCAGCAGCTCCCACGTGCTACTAGCGGGAGGCGAGCAGTACTTC.